The table lists the clone carrying this T cell receptor beta chain with a few counts. This sample was included in a study of T cell repertoires in cytomegalovirus infection. The germline V gene encodes CDR1 SGHVS and CDR2 FNYEAQ. The V end lost 1 base, the J end lost 0 bases, and 16 bases lay between the germline ends. CDR3 length: 19 amino acids. TCRdb re-analysed the reads in MiXCR, keeping a single row per CDR3 protein. Of approximately 500,000 distinct CDR3 sequences listed, about a quarter are singletons. What was sequenced was PBMCs. The genes are TRBV7-6 and TRBJ2-6; D not certain. This sequence was found in a human donor in good health (CMV status not recorded). Some clones in this sample may be carry-over from other donors' samples. DNA of the CDR3: TGTGCCAGCAGCTTAGGGCTCGCCGAGTTCCCCTCTGGGGCCAACGTCCTGACTTTC. This codes for CASSLGLAEFPSGANVLTF.